The clone carrying this T cell receptor beta chain has a count of ten or more. Its target is not known. This record belongs to a study of T cells after yellow fever vaccination. From the 5' RACE reads, TCRdb called clonotypes with MiXCR, one entry per CDR3 protein. The data show just under 600,000 distinct CDR3 sequences, approximately 13% seen once. Study results and caveats: It was a small share of clonotypes that appeared in both CD4 and CD8 compartments. After the booster, approximately 96% of CD4 and approximately 90% of CD8 primary-response clones were re-detected. It was the secondary response that reached its peak faster, day 5 versus 15, but it was weaker.

Per the germline V gene, CDR1 is SGHRS and CDR2 is YFSETQ. There are 14 residues in the CDR3. Trimming shortened V by 0 bases and J by 3 bases, and 10 bases separated the two germline ends. This clonotype was sampled from a man younger than 45 who received the YFV17D yellow fever vaccine. Material: PBMCs, obtained on the day of the yellow fever booster vaccination. The chain joins TRBV5-1 to TRBJ2-7; D possibly uses TRBD1 or TRBD2 (5 bases each). CDR3 in DNA: TGCGCCAGCAGCTTGGGGGACCGAGTCTACGAGCAGTACTTC. It codes for CASSLGDRVYEQYF.